Sequencing of this T cell receptor beta chain was carried out in a study of T-cell reconstitution after alpha-beta-depleted transplantation in children. This clonotype was found a few times. The CDR3 sequence is 13 residues long. Per the germline V gene, CDR1 is SGHAT and CDR2 is FQNNGV. V was cut by 2 bases and J by 8 bases, with 12 bases left in between. TCRbeta library construction was performed incorporating unique molecular identifiers. TCRdb passed the PCR reads through MiXCR, listing each CDR3 protein once. The sample has hundreds of thousands of distinct CDR3 sequences, 15% to 20% seen once. The sequence was collected from a human donor who donated a stem cell graft to a child with acute myeloid leukemia. The rearrangement links TRBV11-2 to TRBJ1-2; D remains ambiguous. Specimen: PBMCs from the stem cell graft donor, collected from the stem cell graft. CDR3 amino acids: CASSLSRAEGYTF. The CDR3 region has the DNA TGTGCCAGCAGCTTAAGTAGGGCGGAAGGCTACACCTTC. The full variable domain, with the rest looked up from reference TRBV11-2 and TRBJ1-2, is EAGVAQSPRYKIIEKRQSVAFWCNPISGHATLYWYQQILGQGPKLLIQFQNNGVVDDSQLPKDRFSAERLKGVDSTLKIQPAKLEDSAVYLCASSLSRAEGYTFGSGTRLTVV.